This TCR beta chain was profiled in a study of T cells in pancreatic ductal adenocarcinoma. General observations from the study: Compared with tumor, blood showed more total productive templates and about 8.1-fold more clonotypes. No significant tumor-blood clonality difference; means were about 0.11 and 0.072. This surgical cohort overrepresents the minority presenting with early-stage disease.

The CDR3 is 17 amino acids. The selected patients with pancreatic ductal adenocarcinoma had surgery but no neoadjuvant therapy. Sequencing was performed with immunoSEQ multiplex PCR; in TCRdb, only in-frame clones are kept and a portion is missing. The table shows 30,000 or so clones, with 85% to 95% occurring only once. A word on this clone: The antigen is undetermined.

Sequencing was done on a sample of PBMCs. The rearrangement links TRBV21-1 to TRBJ1-1; the table's D call, TRBD1, has no DNA check behind it. TRBV21-1 is a documented pseudogene. This receptor was identified in a human donor with pancreatic ductal adenocarcinoma. This CDR3 reads CASSFPGQGSKNVEAFF. For the CDR3, the DNA is TGTGCCAGCAGCTTCCCCGGACAGGGGTCAAAAAATGTTGAAGCTTTCTTT.